Here is one T cell receptor (beta chain) with its context. The sample belongs to a study of blood T cell repertoires in COVID-19. Germline V gives CDR1 LGHNT, CDR2 FRNRAP. V lost 5 bases, J lost 9 bases, and 13 bases stayed unmatched. The CDR3 spans 15 residues. The assay was immunoSEQ multiplex PCR, and TCRdb's table has in-frame clones only and misses some. This sample has 250,000 or so clones, with roughly 85% found just once. This chain joins TRBV12-5 and TRBJ1-5, with TRBD1 identical over 7 bases. The clonotype comes from a man aged 25-45 years who had recovered from COVID-19. Material: PBMCs or T cells enriched from blood (not recorded which). The CDR3 DNA follows: TGTGCTAGTGGTCGGGACAGCCCTGCTGTGTGGCCCCAGCATTTT. Translating it yields CASGRDSPAVWPQHF.